These 7 T cell receptor beta chains were all obtained from the same sample, sequenced in a study of shared clonotypes between healthy human individuals. The repertoire was sequenced with immunoSEQ multiplex PCR; TCRdb's copy has only in-frame clones and lacks some. The sample carries 950,000 to 1,100,000 clones, 70% to 80% recorded once. Source material: memory CD4+ T cells sorted from blood. Subset meaning: CD45RA-negative fraction. These receptors were collected from a man aged 18 to 29 in good health.

The rearrangement uses TRBV28 and TRBJ2-7; unclear D gene. V was cut by 5 bases and J by 4 bases, with 12 bases left in between. From germline, CDR1 is MDHEN and CDR2 SYDVKM. The CDR3 runs 13 residues. The CDR3: CASSIDQVYEQYF. For the CDR3, the DNA is TGTGCCAGCAGTATAGATCAGGTATACGAGCAGTACTTC.

This clone turned up a few times. The chain links TRBV2 to TRBJ2-7; D ambiguous. Germline V gene sequence: CDR1 SNHLY, CDR2 FYNNEI. This CDR3 is built from 11 residues. The V end was cut by 2 bases, the J end by 6 bases, with 5 bases between. As DNA, the CDR3 is TGTGCCAGCAGTGAAAAGCGCGAGCAGTACTTC. Its protein product is CASSEKREQYF.

Only a few counts were recorded for this clone. The same CDR3 also results from other DNA sequences found in this sample. The gene calls are TRBV7-2 and TRBJ1-6, with 7 bases lining up with TRBD1. Germline values: CDR1 SGHTA, CDR2 FQGNSA. V dropped 0 bases and J dropped 5; count of bases not matched to a gene: 1. This CDR3 is 15 amino acids long. The CDR3 sequence is CASSLATGDNSPLHF. DNA for the CDR3: TGTGCCAGCAGCTTAGCTACAGGGGATAATTCACCCCTCCACTTT.

This sequence joins TRBV10-3 and TRBJ2-1, with TRBD1 as a possible D gene (6 bases). Germline V gene data show CDR1 as ENHRY and CDR2 as SYGVKD. The V gene lost 4 bases and the J gene lost 1 base, with 8 bases spanning the gap. The CDR3 length is 14 residues. CDR3 coding DNA: TGTGCCATCAGTGGACAGGATTCCTACAATGAGCAGTTCTTC. Translation gives CAISGQDSYNEQFF.

The V and J genes are TRBV5-4 and TRBJ1-2; 7 bases map to TRBD1. The CDR3 runs 12 residues. J gave up 8 bases and V 2 bases, and 3 bases lay outside the gene matches. Germline V gene lookup returns CDR1 SGHNT and CDR2 YYREEE (reference sequence). CDR3 protein: CASSFQTGGYTF. The CDR3 DNA reads as TGTGCCAGCAGCTTTCAGACAGGGGGCTACACCTTC.

The V gene is TRBV10-3, the J gene TRBJ2-5; 9 bases line up with TRBD1. Germline V gene lookup returns CDR1 ENHRY and CDR2 SYGVKD. This CDR3 region has 15 residues. V trimming: 6 bases; J trimming: 4 bases; junction bases outside the gene matches: 9. CDR3 sequence reads: CAIRAGQGFAETQYF. DNA of the CDR3: TGTGCCATCAGGGCGGGACAGGGATTTGCAGAGACCCAGTACTTC.

The V call is TRBV29-1, the J call TRBJ2-7; no reliable D call. This CDR3 has 12 residues. The V end lost 7 bases, the J end lost 0 bases, and 10 bases lay between the germline ends. Germline V gives CDR1 SQVTM, CDR2 ANQGSEA. In nucleotides, the CDR3 is TGCAGCGCTCGGACGGACTCCTACGAGCAGTACTTC. The encoded protein is CSARTDSYEQYF.